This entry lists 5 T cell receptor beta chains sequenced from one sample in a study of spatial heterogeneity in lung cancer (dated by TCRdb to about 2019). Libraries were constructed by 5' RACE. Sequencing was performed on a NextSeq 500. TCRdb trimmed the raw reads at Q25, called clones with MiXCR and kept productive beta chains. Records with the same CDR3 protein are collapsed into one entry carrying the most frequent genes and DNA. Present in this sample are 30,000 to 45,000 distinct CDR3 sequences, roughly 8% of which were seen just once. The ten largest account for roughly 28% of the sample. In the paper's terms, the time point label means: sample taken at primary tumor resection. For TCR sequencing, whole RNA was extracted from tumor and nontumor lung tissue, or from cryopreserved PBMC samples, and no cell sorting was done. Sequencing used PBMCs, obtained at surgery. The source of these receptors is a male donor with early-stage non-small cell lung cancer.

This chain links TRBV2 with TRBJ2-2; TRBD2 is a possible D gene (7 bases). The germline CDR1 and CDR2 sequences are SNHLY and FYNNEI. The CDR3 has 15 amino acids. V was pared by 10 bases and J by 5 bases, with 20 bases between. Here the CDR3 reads CAILQGGVGTGELFF. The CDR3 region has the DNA TGTGCCATCCTCCAAGGGGGGGTTGGTACCGGGGAGCTGTTTTTT.

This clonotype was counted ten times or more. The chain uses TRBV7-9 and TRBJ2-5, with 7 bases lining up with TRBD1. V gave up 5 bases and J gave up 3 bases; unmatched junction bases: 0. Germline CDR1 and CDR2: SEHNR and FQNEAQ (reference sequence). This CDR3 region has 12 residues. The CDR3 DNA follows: TGTGCCAGCAGCGGGACAGAAGAGACCCAGTACTTC. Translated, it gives CASSGTEETQYF.

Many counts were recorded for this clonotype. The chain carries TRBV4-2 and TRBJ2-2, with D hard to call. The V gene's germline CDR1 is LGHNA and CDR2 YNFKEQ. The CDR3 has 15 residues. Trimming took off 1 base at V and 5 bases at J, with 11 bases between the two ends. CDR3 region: CASSQVQSYTGELFF. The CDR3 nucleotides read TGTGCCAGCAGCCAAGTTCAAAGTTATACCGGGGAGCTGTTTTTT.

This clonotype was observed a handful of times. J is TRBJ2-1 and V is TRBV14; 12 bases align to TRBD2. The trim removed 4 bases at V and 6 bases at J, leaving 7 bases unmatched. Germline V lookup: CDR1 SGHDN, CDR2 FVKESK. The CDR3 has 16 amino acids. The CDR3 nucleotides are TGTGCCAGCAGCCGCATTACTAGCGGGAGGAGCAATGAGCAGTTCTTC. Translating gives CASSRITSGRSNEQFF.

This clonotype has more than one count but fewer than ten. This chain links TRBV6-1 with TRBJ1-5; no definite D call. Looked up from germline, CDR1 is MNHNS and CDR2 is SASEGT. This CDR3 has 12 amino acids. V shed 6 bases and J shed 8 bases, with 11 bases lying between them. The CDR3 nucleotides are TGTGCCAGCAGGGTGTTATTGGAGCCCCAGCATTTT. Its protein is CASRVLLEPQHF.